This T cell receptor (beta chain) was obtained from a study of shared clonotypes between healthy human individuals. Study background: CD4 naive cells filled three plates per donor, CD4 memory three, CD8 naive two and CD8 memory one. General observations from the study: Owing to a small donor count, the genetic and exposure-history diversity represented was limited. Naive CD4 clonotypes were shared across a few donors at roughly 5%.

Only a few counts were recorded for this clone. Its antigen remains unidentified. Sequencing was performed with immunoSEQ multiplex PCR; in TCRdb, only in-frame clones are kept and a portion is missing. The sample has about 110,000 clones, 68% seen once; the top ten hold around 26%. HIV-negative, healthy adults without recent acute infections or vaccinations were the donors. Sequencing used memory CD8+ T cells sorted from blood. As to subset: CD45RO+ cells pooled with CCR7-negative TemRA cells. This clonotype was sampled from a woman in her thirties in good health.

The CDR3 nucleotides are TGTGCCAGCAGTAGTATCAGGGTTTCGCACCATAACTACAATGAGCAGTTCTTC. It translates to CASSSIRVSHHNYNEQFF. The chain combines TRBV28 with TRBJ2-1, with TRBD1 as a possible D gene (5 bases). The CDR3 spans 18 residues. V lost 5 bases and J 3 bases, leaving 23 bases between the germline ends. Per germline, CDR1 MDHEN and CDR2 SYDVKM.